This is a list of T cell receptor beta chains from one sample in a study of T cells in Graves' hyperthyroidism and ophthalmopathy. TCRdb re-derived calls from the multiplex PCR reads in MiXCR, one entry per CDR3 protein. Among 700,000 to 850,000 distinct CDR3 sequences listed, over 35% were seen once. Sequenced: blood. The receptors stem from a middle-aged woman with Graves' hyperthyroidism. Each CDR3 is given with its conserved first and last residue. D genes are given only for firm matches. Expanded clones get a size class; other rows say once, few or many, or leave the size out.

V gene	clone size	J gene	D gene	CDR3 DNA	CDR3 protein
TRBV12-3/TRBV12-4	many	TRBJ1-1	NA	TGTGCCAGCAGTCCTCGTGGCCTTGAAGCTTTCTTT	CASSPRGLEAFF
TRBV10-3	NA	TRBJ1-5	TRBD1	TGTGCCATCAGTGCGACAGGGACAGGCAATCAGCCCCAGCATTTT	CAISATGTGNQPQHF
TRBV14	once	TRBJ1-2	NA	TGTGCCAGCAGCCAAGATATCACAGGCTATGGCAACTATGGCCACACCTTC	CASSQDITGYGNYGHTF
TRBV10-3	NA	TRBJ2-6	NA	TGTGCCGTATCCAGGCCCGAGGGCAGCTCTGGGGCCAACGTCCTGACTTTC	CAVSRPEGSSGANVLTF
TRBV10-1	many	TRBJ1-4	NA	TGCGCCAGCAGTCGGAGCAACTATGAAAAACTGTTTTTT	CASSRSNYEKLFF
TRBV5-5	once	TRBJ2-5	NA	TGTGCCAGCAGCTTGGCCAGGCAGGCCCTGGAGACCCAGTACTTC	CASSLARQALETQYF
TRBV11-2	many	TRBJ2-5	NA	TGTGCCAGCAGCTTAGCACCTGAAGAGACCCAGTACTTC	CASSLAPEETQYF
TRBV5-1	NA	TRBJ1-5	NA	TGCGCCAGCAGCGCCGACCGGTATCAGCCCCAGCATTTT	CASSADRYQPQHF
TRBV19	few	TRBJ1-1	NA	TGTGCCAGTAGTATATGGGGGGGGGCGAACACTGAAGCTTTCTTT	CASSIWGGANTEAFF
TRBV10-3	NA	TRBJ2-6	NA	TGTGCCGCCTCCGATTCTGGGGCCAACGTCCTGACTTTC	CAASDSGANVLTF
TRBV4-2	NA	TRBJ1-2	NA	TGTGCCAGCAGCCTAAGAGGCCTCGACGCAGGGGAGGGTGGCTACACCTTC	CASSLRGLDAGEGGYTF
TRBV19	NA	TRBJ1-1	NA	TGTGCCAGTAGTAGACAGGCGGGGCGGCTGAACACTGAAGCTTTCTTT	CASSRQAGRLNTEAFF
TRBV7-2	NA	TRBJ1-1	NA	TGTGCCAGCAGCCCAGCCCAGGTCGATGAAGCTTTCTTT	CASSPAQVDEAFF
TRBV10-3	NA	TRBJ2-6	NA	TGTGCCATCAGTTCTGGGACCAACGTCCTGACTTTC	CAISSGTNVLTF
TRBV4-1	few	TRBJ1-4	NA	TGCGCCAGCAGCCAAGTGATCCTAACTAATGAAAAACTGTTTTTT	CASSQVILTNEKLFF
TRBV11-2	NA	TRBJ1-2	TRBD1	TGTGCCAGCAGCTTAGGGAGAATTCGGGACAGTCATAATGGCTACACCTTC	CASSLGRIRDSHNGYTF
TRBV7-2	NA	TRBJ1-5	NA	TGTGCCAGCCGCCCGGGTGAACAGCCCCAGCATTTT	CASRPGEQPQHF
TRBV29-1	NA	TRBJ2-7	NA	TGCAGCGTTCGTGTCCTTGGGAGCCACGAGCAGTACTTC	CSVRVLGSHEQYF
TRBV29-1	once	TRBJ2-5	NA	TGCAGCTTAGGCCCTGGGACTTGGGGTGAGACCCAGTACTTC	CSLGPGTWGETQYF
TRBV4-3	many	TRBJ1-2	NA	TGCGCCAGCAGCCAAGATTGGGCAGGTAGCTATGGCTACACCTTC	CASSQDWAGSYGYTF
TRBV5-4	few	TRBJ2-3	NA	TGTGCCAGCAGCTTCGTGGCAGATACGCAGTATTTT	CASSFVADTQYF
TRBV4-3	many	TRBJ1-6	NA	TGCGCCAGCAGCCATGTCACCACTGCGAATAATTCACCCCTCCACTTT	CASSHVTTANNSPLHF
TRBV10-3	NA	TRBJ2-2	NA	TGTGCCAGCAGTTCCAGCGGAGAACCTCGGGAGCTGTTTTTT	CASSSSGEPRELFF
TRBV6-5	few	TRBJ2-5	NA	TGTGCCGTCCTGGAGGGGGGTAGGGAGACCCAGTACTTC	CAVLEGGRETQYF
TRBV6-1	NA	TRBJ2-3	TRBD2	TGTGCCAGCAGCGGCCTAGCGGGGGGTAGCACAGATACGCAGTATTTT	CASSGLAGGSTDTQYF
TRBV11-3	many	TRBJ2-5	NA	TGTGCCAGCAGCTTAGAGGTGGCCCGTCAGGGAGAGACCCAGTACTTC	CASSLEVARQGETQYF
TRBV19	NA	TRBJ1-3	NA	TGTGCCAGTAGTACCCCTGCCGACGGAGCTGGAAACACCATATATTTT	CASSTPADGAGNTIYF
TRBV20-1	many	TRBJ2-7	TRBD2	TGCAGTGCTGGGATTCCGGCGGGAGGGCAAGAGCAGTACTTC	CSAGIPAGGQEQYF
TRBV24-1	NA	TRBJ2-5	NA	TGTGCCAGCTCACCGCCTAATAAAGAGACCCAGTACTTC	CASSPPNKETQYF
TRBV7-3	NA	TRBJ1-5	TRBD1	TGTGCCAGCAGCGACCGGGACAGGGGTGGGTTTCAGCCCCAGCATTTT	CASSDRDRGGFQPQHF
TRBV19	NA	TRBJ1-5	NA	TGTGCCAGTAGTCCGGGGGACAATAAGGCTTGGCCCCAGCATTTT	CASSPGDNKAWPQHF
TRBV20-1	many	TRBJ2-6	TRBD1	TGCAGTGCTAGAGATAGGGGGCGTGGGGCCAACGTCCTGACTTTC	CSARDRGRGANVLTF
TRBV5-5	many	TRBJ1-6	NA	TGTGCCAGCAGCTTGCAGGGGCGAGAGTCACCCCTCCACTTT	CASSLQGRESPLHF
TRBV7-9	NA	TRBJ2-2	NA	TGTGCCAGCAGCTCTCCGGGACAACCGAACACCGGGGAGCTGTTTTTT	CASSSPGQPNTGELFF
TRBV6-1	NA	TRBJ2-5	NA	TGTGCCAGCATCCGAGGGGTCACCGGGACGACCCAAGAGACCCAGTACTTC	CASIRGVTGTTQETQYF
TRBV5-1	many	TRBJ1-3	NA	TGCGCCAGCAGCTTATCGGGTACCTCTGGAAACACCATATATTTT	CASSLSGTSGNTIYF
TRBV7-9	many	TRBJ2-2	NA	TGTGCCAGCAGCTTATCGAGTGCCGACACCGGGGAGCTGTTTTTT	CASSLSSADTGELFF
TRBV5-1	few	TRBJ1-1	NA	TGCGCCAGCAGCGGGAATAGGATCACTGAAGCTTTCTTT	CASSGNRITEAFF
TRBV5-1	NA	TRBJ1-1	NA	TGCGCCAGCAGCTTGTCCCCAGGGTTGCGTGAAGCTTTCTTT	CASSLSPGLREAFF
TRBV2	NA	TRBJ2-3	TRBD1	TGTGCCAGCAGTGAAAGGGTGACAGGGATTACAGATACGCAGTATTTT	CASSERVTGITDTQYF
TRBV4-3	NA	TRBJ1-6	NA	TGCGCCAGCAGCCAAACTCTGCGGAGGGCCGGCGGATATTCACCCCTCCACTTT	CASSQTLRRAGGYSPLHF
TRBV2	many	TRBJ1-4	NA	TGTGCCAGCTACAGGTCTTTGGGGGCTAATGAAAAACTGTTTTTT	CASYRSLGANEKLFF
TRBV10-3	once	TRBJ1-1	NA	TGCGCCATCAGTGGCGGAGAAAAGGACACTGAAGCTTTCTTT	CAISGGEKDTEAFF